This T cell receptor beta chain originates from a study of CD8 T cells in ankylosing spondylitis. This CDR3 region has 16 residues. CDR1 and CDR2 from the germline V gene are SGHDT and YYEEEE. The V and J ends lost 3 bases and 1 base, in that order; junction bases with no gene match: 4. The table lists this clonotype with many counts. Each CDR3 protein gets one entry after TCRdb re-called the 5' RACE reads with MiXCR. In the table there are 200,000 to 250,000 distinct CDR3 sequences, over 9.5% of which are singletons. The sequenced material came from blood, either unsorted or a sorted T cell fraction (not recorded which). J is TRBJ2-2 and V is TRBV5-6, with 9 bases aligning to TRBD1. The sequence was collected from a male donor with ankylosing spondylitis or in good health (not recorded which). The CDR3 spells CASSYLGQGNTGELFF. CDR3 in DNA: TGTGCCAGCAGCTACCTGGGACAGGGGAACACCGGGGAGCTGTTTTTT.